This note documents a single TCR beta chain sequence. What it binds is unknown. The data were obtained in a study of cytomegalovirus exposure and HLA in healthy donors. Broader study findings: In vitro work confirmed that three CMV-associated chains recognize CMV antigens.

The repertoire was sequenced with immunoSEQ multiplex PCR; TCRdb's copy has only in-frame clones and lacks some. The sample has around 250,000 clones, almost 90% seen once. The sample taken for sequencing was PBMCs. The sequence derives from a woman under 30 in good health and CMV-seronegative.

The CDR3 DNA follows: TGTGCTAGTGGACGAGAAGGACTAAACAATGAGCAGTTCTTC. Its protein product is CASGREGLNNEQFF. The chain links TRBV12-5 to TRBJ2-1; TRBD2 might be the D (6 bases). Trimming removed 6 bases from V and 5 bases from J, with 14 bases in between. The length of the CDR3 is 14 residues. Germline V gene sequence: CDR1 LGHNT, CDR2 FRNRAP.